The 10 T cell receptor beta chains in this list originate from one sample, sequenced in a study of vaccination effects on CD4 cells after COVID-19. Which antigens these TCRs recognize remains unknown. Upon completion of roughly ten days in culture, CD4+ T cells were isolated. Everyone in the study got two shots of either the BNT162b2 or mRNA-1273 vaccine. Repertoires were generated with immunoSEQ multiplex PCR, while TCRdb's copy carries only in-frame clones and drops some. The sample records about 40,000 clones, approximately 70% being singletons. Sequences were derived from CD4+ T cells from PBMCs cultured without peptide, sampled after COVID-19 vaccination. The receptors were sampled from a human donor who received a COVID-19 vaccine.

In regard to this clone: Sequence at one end of the junction differs from germline and may be a read error. J is TRBJ1-2 and V is TRBV6-1; tentative D call: TRBD1 (5 bases). This CDR3 comprises 14 residues. Germline V gives CDR1 MNHNS, CDR2 SASEGT. The CDR3 region has the DNA TGTGCCAGCAGTGAAGCGTGGAGTAATAGGGGACCAAGCTTC. Encoded protein: CASSEAWSNRGPSF.

The CDR3 DNA is TGCGCCAGCAGTCTAGCGGGAGTCCTCGCAGATACGCAGTATTTT. Translation gives CASSLAGVLADTQYF. The chain uses TRBV10-2 and TRBJ2-3, with 10 bases aligning to TRBD2. Germline CDR1 reads WSHSY; CDR2 reads SAAADI. J was trimmed by 4 bases and V by 5 bases; bases with no gene match: 6. The CDR3 is 15 amino acids.

The chain joins TRBV5-8 to TRBJ1-4; no clear D gene. Germline V gene sequence: CDR1 SGHTS, CDR2 YDEGEE. The CDR3 is 13 amino acids. Trimming cost V 0 bases and J 7 bases, with 7 bases left between them. The CDR3 sequence: CASSLERVEKLFF. The CDR3 DNA reads TGTGCCAGCAGCTTGGAGAGGGTTGAAAAACTGTTTTTT.

The chain has TRBV25-1 and TRBJ2-2, with D possibly being TRBD2 (6 bases). Per germline, CDR1 MGHDK and CDR2 SYGVNS. The CDR3 sequence is 15 residues long. Trimming took 5 bases from V and 5 from J, leaving 15 bases between them. CDR3 DNA: TGTGCCAGCAGTAACCCCGGGAGCCGAACCGGGGAGCTGTTTTTT. Translating gives CASSNPGSRTGELFF.

The CDR3 DNA is TGTGCCAGCAGTAACACGGATGAGCAGTTCTTC. Translation: CASSNTDEQFF. The rearrangement joins TRBV6-5 to TRBJ2-1; D is ambiguous. This CDR3 contains 11 residues. CDR1 is MNHEY and CDR2 is SVGAGI in the germline V gene. Trimming left V 5 bases short and J 8 bases short, with 7 bases between.

The chain has TRBV5-4 and TRBJ1-2, with 10 bases identical to TRBD1. Losses at the gene ends were 9 bases for V and 2 bases for J; bases not matched to a gene: 7. Germline V gives CDR1 SGHNT, CDR2 YYREEE (reference sequence). The CDR3 is 14 amino acids. The CDR3 nucleotides are TGTGCCACCCGTCCGGGACAGGGGAACTATGGCTACACCTTC. Translation: CATRPGQGNYGYTF.

V is TRBV7-8 and J is TRBJ2-5; no definite D call. From germline, CDR1 is SGHVS and CDR2 FQNEAQ. The V end lost 6 bases, the J end lost 2 bases, and 16 bases lay between the germline ends. This CDR3 region has 15 residues. The CDR3 spells CASSPKRTQQETQYF. CDR3 sequence (DNA): TGTGCCAGCAGTCCGAAAAGGACGCAACAAGAGACCCAGTACTTC.

This chain uses TRBV5-4 with TRBJ2-1, with TRBD1 identical over 7 bases. There are 14 residues in the CDR3. Trimming removed 3 bases from V and 7 bases from J; junction bases left unmatched: 7. CDR1 is SGHNT, CDR2 YYREEE, per germline (reference sequence). CDR3 loop: CASSSPQGVNEQFF. The CDR3 bases are TGTGCCAGCAGCTCCCCGCAGGGGGTTAATGAGCAGTTCTTC.

This chain joins TRBV27 and TRBJ2-7, with 9 bases lining up with TRBD2. Trimming at V came to 4 bases and at J to 5 bases, leaving 9 bases not matched to a gene. CDR3 length equals 15 residues. In germline, CDR1 is MNHEY, CDR2 SMNVEV (reference sequence). CDR3 DNA: TGTGCCAGCAGTTCGTTAGCGGGAGTCTACCACGAGCAGTACTTC. It translates to CASSSLAGVYHEQYF.

This clone was seen only a few times. The V and J genes are TRBV5-1 and TRBJ2-2; 9 bases match TRBD2. Germline values: CDR1 SGHRS, CDR2 YFSETQ. The CDR3 spans 15 residues. Trimming at V came to 0 bases and at J to 6 bases, leaving 3 bases not matched to a gene. In DNA form, the CDR3 reads TGCGCCAGCAGCTTGGTGGGACTAGCCTCCGGGGAGCTGTTTTTT. Protein sequence: CASSLVGLASGELFF.